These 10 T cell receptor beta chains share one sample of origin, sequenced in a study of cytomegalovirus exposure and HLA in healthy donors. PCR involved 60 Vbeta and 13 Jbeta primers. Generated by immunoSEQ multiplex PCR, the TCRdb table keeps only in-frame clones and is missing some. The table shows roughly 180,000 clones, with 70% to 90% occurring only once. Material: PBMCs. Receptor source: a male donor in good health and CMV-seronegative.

CDR3 residues: CASSRLLADTLGGGQFF. The DNA for the CDR3 is TGTGCCAGCAGCCGCTTACTAGCGGACACTTTAGGGGGGGGGCAGTTCTTC. V usage is TRBV5-4 and J usage is TRBJ2-1, with 8 bases aligning to TRBD2. After removal of 4 bases from V and 12 bases from J, the junction contained 21 bases not matched to a gene. Germline CDR1 reads SGHNT; CDR2 reads YYREEE (reference sequence). The CDR3 is made up of 17 amino acids.

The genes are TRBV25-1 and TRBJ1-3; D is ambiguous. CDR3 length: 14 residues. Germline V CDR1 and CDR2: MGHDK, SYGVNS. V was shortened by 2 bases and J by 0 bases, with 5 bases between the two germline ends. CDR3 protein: CASSESHSGNTIYF. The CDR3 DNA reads TGTGCCAGCAGTGAAAGCCACTCTGGAAACACCATATATTTT.

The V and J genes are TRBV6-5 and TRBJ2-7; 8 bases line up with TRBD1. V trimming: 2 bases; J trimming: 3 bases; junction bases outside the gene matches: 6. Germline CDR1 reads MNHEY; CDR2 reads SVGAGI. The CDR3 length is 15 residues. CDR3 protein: CASSYSQGANYEQYF. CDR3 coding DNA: TGTGCCAGCAGTTACAGTCAGGGGGCTAACTACGAGCAGTACTTC.

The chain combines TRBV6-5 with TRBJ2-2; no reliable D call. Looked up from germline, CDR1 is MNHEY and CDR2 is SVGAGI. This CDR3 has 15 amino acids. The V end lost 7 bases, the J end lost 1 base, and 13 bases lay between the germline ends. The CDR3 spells CASTNLVMNTGELFF. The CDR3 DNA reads TGTGCCAGCACCAACTTGGTCATGAACACCGGGGAGCTGTTTTTT.

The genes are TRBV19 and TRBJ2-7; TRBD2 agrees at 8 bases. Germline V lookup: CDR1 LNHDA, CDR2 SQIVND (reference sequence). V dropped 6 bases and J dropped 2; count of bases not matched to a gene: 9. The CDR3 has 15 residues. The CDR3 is CASRLGGGLPYEQYF. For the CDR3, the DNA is TGTGCCAGTAGACTCGGCGGGGGGCTACCCTACGAGCAGTACTTC.

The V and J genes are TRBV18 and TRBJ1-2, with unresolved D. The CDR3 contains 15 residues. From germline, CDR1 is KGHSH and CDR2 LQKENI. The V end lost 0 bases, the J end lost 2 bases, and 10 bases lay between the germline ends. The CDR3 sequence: CASSPPRNPNYGYTF. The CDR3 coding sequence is TGTGCCAGCTCACCACCGAGGAACCCCAACTATGGCTACACCTTC.

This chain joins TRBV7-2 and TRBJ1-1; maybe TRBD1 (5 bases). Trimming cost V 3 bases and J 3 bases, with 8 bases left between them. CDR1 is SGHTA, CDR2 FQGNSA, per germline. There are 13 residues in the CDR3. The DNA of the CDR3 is TGTGCCAGCAGCTTTGGGGGGTACACTGAAGCTTTCTTT. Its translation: CASSFGGYTEAFF. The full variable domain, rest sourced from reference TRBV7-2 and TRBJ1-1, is GAGVSQSPSNKVTEKGKDVELRCDPISGHTALYWYRQSLGQGLEFLIYFQGNSAPDKSGLPSDRFSAERTGGSVSTLTIQRTQQEDSAVYLCASSFGGYTEAFFGQGTRLTVV.

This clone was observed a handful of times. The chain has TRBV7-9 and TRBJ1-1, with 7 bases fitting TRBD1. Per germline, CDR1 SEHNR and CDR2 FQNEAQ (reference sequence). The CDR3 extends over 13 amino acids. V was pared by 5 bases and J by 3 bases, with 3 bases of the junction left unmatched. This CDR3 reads CASSLDRDTEAFF. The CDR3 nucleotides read TGTGCCAGCAGCCTTGACAGGGACACTGAAGCTTTCTTT.

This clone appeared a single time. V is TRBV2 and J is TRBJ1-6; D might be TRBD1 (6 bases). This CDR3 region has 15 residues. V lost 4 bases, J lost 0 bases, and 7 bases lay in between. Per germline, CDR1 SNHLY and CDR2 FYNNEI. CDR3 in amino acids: CASSGTVSYNSPLHF. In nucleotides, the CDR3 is TGTGCCAGCAGTGGGACAGTCTCCTATAATTCACCCCTCCACTTT. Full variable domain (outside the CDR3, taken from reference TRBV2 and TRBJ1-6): EPEVTQTPSHQVTQMGQEVILRCVPISNHLYFYWYRQILGQKVEFLVSFYNNEISEKSEIFDDQFSVERPDGSNFTLKIRSTKLEDSAMYFCASSGTVSYNSPLHFGNGTRLTVT.

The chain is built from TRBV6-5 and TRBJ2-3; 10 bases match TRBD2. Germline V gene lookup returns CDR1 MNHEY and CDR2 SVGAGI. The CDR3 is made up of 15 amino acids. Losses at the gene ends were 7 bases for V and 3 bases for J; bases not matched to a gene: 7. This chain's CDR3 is CASKPAGGRTDTQYF. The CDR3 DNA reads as TGTGCCAGCAAGCCAGCGGGAGGGAGAACAGATACGCAGTATTTT.